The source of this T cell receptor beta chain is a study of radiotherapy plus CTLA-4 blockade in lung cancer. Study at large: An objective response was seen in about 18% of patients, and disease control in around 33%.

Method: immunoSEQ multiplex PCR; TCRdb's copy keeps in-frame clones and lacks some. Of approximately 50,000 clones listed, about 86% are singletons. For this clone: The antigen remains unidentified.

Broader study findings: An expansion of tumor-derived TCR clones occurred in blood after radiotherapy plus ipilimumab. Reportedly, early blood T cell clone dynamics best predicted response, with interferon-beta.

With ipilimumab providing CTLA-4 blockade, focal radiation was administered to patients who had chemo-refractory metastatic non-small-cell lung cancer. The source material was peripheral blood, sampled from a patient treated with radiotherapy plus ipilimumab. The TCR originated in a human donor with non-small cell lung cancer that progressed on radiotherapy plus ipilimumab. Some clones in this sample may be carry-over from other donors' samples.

The CDR3 here is CAGRDTGSYNEQFF. The CDR3 nucleotides read TGTGCCGGCCGGGACACCGGCTCCTACAATGAGCAGTTCTTC. This chain links TRBV6-1 with TRBJ2-1; perhaps TRBD1 as D (6 bases). Looked up from germline, CDR1 is MNHNS and CDR2 is SASEGT. This CDR3 has 14 amino acids. V was clipped by 11 bases and J by 0 bases, with 14 bases between them.